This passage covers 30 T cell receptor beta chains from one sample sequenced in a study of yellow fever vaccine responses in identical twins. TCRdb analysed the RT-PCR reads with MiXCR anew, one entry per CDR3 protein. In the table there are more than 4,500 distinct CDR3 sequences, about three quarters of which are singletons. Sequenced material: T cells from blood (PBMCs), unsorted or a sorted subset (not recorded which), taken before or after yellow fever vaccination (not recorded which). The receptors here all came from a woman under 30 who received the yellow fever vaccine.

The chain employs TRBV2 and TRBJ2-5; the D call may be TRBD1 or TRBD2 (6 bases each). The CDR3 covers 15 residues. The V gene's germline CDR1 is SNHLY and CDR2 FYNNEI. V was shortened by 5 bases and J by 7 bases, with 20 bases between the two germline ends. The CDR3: CASSPEGGGRGTQYF. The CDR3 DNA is TGTGCCAGCAGTCCCGAGGGTGGGGGGCGGGGGACCCAGTACTTC.

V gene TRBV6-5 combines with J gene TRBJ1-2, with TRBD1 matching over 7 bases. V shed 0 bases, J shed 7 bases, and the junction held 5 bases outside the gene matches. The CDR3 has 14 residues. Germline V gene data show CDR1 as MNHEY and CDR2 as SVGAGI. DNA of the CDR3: TGTGCCAGCAGTTACTCGAAAGGGGGCGGTGGCTACACCTTC. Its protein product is CASSYSKGGGGYTF.

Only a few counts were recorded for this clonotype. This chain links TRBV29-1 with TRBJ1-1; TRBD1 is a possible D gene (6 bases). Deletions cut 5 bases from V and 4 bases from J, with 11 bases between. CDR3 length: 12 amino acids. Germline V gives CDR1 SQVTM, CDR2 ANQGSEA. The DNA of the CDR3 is TGCAGCGTTCAAACAGGGACCACTGAAGCTTTCTTT. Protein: CSVQTGTTEAFF.

Written as DNA, the CDR3 is TGTGCCAGCAGAAATGACCCGGAGAACACTGAAGCTTTCTTT. It encodes CASRNDPENTEAFF. The genes are TRBV5-6 and TRBJ1-1; D call uncertain. Trimming removed 5 bases from V and 1 base from J, with 12 bases in between. Germline CDR1 SGHDT, CDR2 YYEEEE. This CDR3 is built from 14 residues.

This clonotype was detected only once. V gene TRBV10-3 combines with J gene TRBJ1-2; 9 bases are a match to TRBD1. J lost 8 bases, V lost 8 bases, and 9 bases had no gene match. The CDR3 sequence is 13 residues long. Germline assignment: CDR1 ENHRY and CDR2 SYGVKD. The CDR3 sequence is CAIGWDREYGYTF. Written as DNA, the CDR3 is TGTGCCATCGGTTGGGACAGGGAGTACGGCTACACCTTC.

The CDR3 loop is CASRPTSGSTDTQYF. CDR3 bases: TGTGCCAGCAGACCGACTAGCGGGAGTACAGATACGCAGTATTTT. The rearrangement links TRBV11-2 to TRBJ2-3; TRBD2 matches at 12 bases. The CDR3 is made up of 15 amino acids. The germline V gene encodes CDR1 SGHAT and CDR2 FQNNGV. V lost 6 bases and J lost 3; bases outside the gene matches: 4.

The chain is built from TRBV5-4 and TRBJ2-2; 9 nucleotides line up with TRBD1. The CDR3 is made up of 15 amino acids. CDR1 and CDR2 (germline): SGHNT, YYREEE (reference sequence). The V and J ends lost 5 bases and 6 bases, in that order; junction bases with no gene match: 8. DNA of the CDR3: TGTGCCAGCAGAACGGACAGGGGAGTATCCGGGGAGCTGTTTTTT. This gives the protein CASRTDRGVSGELFF. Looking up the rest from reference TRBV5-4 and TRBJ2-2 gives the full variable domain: ETGVTQSPTHLIKTRGQQVTLRCSSQSGHNTVSWYQQALGQGPQFIFQYYREEENGRGNFPPRFSGLQFPNYSSELNVNALELDDSALYLCASRTDRGVSGELFFGEGSRLTVL.

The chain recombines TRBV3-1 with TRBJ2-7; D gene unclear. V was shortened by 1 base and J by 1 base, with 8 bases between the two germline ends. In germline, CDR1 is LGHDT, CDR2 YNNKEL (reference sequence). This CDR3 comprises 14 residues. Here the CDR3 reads CASSQVARSYEQYF. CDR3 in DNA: TGTGCCAGCAGCCAAGTAGCCAGGTCCTACGAGCAGTACTTC.

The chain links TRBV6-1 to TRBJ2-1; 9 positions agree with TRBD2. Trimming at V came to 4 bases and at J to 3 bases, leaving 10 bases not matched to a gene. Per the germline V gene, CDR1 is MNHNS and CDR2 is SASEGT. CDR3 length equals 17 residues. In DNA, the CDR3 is TGTGCCAGCAGTGTCGGCGGGGGGGCTGTCAACTACAATGAGCAGTTCTTC. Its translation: CASSVGGGAVNYNEQFF.

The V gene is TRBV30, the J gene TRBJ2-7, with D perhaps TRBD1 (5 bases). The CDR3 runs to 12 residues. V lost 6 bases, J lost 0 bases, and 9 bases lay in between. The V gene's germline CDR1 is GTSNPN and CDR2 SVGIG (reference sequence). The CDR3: CACRQGSYEQYF. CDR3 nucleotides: TGTGCCTGTCGCCAGGGCTCCTACGAGCAGTACTTC.

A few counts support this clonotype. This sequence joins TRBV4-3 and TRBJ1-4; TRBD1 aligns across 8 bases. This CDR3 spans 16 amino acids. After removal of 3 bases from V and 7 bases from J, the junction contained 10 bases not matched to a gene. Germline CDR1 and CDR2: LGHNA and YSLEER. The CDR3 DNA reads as TGCGCCAGCAGCCACCGGACAGGGAAGGGGAGTGAAAAACTGTTTTTT. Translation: CASSHRTGKGSEKLFF.

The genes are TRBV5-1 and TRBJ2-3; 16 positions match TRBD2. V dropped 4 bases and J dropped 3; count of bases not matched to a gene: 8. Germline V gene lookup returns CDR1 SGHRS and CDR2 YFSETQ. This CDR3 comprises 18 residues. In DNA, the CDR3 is TGCGCCAGCAGCCTAGGGACTAGCGGGAGGGCCCTTACAGATACGCAGTATTTT. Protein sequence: CASSLGTSGRALTDTQYF.

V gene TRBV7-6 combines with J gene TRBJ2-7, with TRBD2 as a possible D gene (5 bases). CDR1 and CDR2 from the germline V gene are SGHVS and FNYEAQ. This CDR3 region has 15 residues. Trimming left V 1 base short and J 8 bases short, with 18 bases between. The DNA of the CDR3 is TGTGCCAGCAGCTTAGGTCGAGGACTCTACGGGCAGCAGTACTTC. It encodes CASSLGRGLYGQQYF.

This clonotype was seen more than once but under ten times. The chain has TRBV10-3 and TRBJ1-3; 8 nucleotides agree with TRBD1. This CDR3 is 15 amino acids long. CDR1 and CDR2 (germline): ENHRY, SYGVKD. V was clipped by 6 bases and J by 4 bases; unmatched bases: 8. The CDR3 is CAISGTGTTGNTIYF. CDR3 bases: TGTGCCATCAGCGGGACAGGAACAACGGGAAACACCATATATTTT.

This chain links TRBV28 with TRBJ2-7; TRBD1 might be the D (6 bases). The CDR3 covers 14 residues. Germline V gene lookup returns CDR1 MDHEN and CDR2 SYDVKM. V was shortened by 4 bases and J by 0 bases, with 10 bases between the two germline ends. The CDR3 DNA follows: TGTGCCAGCAGTTCCGGGACAATCTCCTACGAGCAGTACTTC. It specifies CASSSGTISYEQYF.

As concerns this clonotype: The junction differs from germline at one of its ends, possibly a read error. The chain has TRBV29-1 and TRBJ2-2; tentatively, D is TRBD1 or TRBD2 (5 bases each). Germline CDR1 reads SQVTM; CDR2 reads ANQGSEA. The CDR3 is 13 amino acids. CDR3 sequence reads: CSVQGWGAGEPFF. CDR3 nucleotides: TGCAGCGTTCAGGGTTGGGGCGCCGGGGAGCCGTTTTTT.

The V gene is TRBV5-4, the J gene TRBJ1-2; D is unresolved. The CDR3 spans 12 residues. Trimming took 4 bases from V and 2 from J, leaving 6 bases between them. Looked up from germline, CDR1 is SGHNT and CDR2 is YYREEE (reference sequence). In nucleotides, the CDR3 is TGTGCCAGCAGCACGGCAAACTATGGCTACACCTTC. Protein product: CASSTANYGYTF.

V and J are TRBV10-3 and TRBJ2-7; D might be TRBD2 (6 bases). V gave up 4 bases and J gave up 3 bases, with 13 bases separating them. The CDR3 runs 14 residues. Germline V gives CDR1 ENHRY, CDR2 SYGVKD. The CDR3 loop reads CAISGDSRGYEQYF. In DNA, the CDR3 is TGTGCCATCAGTGGGGACTCACGCGGCTACGAGCAGTACTTC.

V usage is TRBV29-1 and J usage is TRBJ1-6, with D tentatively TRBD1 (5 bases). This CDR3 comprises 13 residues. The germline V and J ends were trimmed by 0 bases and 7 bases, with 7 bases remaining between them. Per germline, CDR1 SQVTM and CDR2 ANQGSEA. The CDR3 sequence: CSVEDGGNSPLHF. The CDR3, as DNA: TGCAGCGTTGAAGATGGGGGGAATTCACCCCTCCACTTT.

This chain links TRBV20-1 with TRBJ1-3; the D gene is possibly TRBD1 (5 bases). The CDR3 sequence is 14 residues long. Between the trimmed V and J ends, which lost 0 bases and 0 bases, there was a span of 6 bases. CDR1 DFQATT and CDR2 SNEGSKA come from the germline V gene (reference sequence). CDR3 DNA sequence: TGCAGTGCTAGAGAGCAGGGCTCTGGAAACACCATATATTTT. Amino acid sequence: CSAREQGSGNTIYF.

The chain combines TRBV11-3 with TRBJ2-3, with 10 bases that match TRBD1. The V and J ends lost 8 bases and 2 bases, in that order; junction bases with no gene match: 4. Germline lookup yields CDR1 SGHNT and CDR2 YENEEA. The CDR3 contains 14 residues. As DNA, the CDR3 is TGTGCCAGCCCGGGACAGGGGCCCACAGATACGCAGTATTTT. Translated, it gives CASPGQGPTDTQYF.

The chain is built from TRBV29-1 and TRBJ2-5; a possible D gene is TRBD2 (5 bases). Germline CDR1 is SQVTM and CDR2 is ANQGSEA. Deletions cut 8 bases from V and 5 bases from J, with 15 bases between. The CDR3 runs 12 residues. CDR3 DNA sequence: TGCAGCACCGTTGAGGGTCGGGAGACCCAGTACTTC. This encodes CSTVEGRETQYF.

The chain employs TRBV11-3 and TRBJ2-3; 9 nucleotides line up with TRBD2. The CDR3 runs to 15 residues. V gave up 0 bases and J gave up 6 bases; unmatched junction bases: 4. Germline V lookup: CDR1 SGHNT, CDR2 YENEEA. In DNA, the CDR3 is TGTGCCAGCAGCTTAGACGGTAGCGGGGGTGATACGCAGTATTTT. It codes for CASSLDGSGGDTQYF. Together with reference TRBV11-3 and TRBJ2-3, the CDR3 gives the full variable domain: EAGVVQSPRYKIIEKKQPVAFWCNPISGHNTLYWYLQNLGQGPELLIRYENEEAVDDSQLPKDRFSAERLKGVDSTLKIQPAELGDSAVYLCASSLDGSGGDTQYFGPGTRLTVL.

DNA for the CDR3: TGCGCCAGCAGTGAGGGGGTTGAGTGGGTCTGCGATCAGCCCCAGCATTTT. Its translation: CASSEGVEWVCDQPQHF. V is TRBV10-1 and J is TRBJ1-5, with D uncertain. This CDR3 is 17 amino acids long. With 2 bases removed from V and 5 bases from J, the gap between germline ends came to 19 bases. CDR1 and CDR2 (germline): WNHNN, SYGVQD (reference sequence).

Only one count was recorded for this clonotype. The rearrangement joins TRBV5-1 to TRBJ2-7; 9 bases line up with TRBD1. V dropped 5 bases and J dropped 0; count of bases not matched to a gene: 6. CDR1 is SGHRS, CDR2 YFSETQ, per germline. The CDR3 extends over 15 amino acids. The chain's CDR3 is CASRWTGETSYEQYF. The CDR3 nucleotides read TGCGCCAGCAGGTGGACAGGGGAGACCTCCTACGAGCAGTACTTC. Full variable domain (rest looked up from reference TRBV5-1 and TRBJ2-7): KAGVTQTPRYLIKTRGQQVTLSCSPISGHRSVSWYQQTPGQGLQFLFEYFSETQRNKGNFPGRFSGRQFSNSRSEMNVSTLELGDSALYLCASRWTGETSYEQYFGPGTRLTVT.

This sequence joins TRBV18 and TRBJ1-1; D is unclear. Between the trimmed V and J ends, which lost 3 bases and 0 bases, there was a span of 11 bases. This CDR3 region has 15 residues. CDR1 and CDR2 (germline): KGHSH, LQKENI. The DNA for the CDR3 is TGTGCCAGCTCACCGAGTAGGCCGATGAACACTGAAGCTTTCTTT. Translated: CASSPSRPMNTEAFF.

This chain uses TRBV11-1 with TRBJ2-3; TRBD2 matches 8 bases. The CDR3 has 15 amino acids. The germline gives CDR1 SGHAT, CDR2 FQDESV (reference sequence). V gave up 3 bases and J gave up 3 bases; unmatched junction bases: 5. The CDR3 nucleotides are TGTGCCAGCAGCTTCGGGGGGGGCCGGACAGATACGCAGTATTTT. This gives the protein CASSFGGGRTDTQYF. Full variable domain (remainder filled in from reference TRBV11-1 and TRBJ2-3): EAEVAQSPRYKITEKSQAVAFWCDPISGHATLYWYRQILGQGPELLVQFQDESVVDDSQLPKDRFSAERLKGVDSTLKIQPAELGDSAMYLCASSFGGGRTDTQYFGPGTRLTVL.

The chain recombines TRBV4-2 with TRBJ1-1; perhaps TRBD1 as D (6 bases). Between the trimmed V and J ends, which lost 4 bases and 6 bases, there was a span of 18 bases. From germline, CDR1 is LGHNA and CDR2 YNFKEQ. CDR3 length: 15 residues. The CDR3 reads CASSPFLRGWAEAFF. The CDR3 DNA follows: TGTGCCAGCAGCCCCTTTCTAAGGGGGTGGGCTGAAGCTTTCTTT.

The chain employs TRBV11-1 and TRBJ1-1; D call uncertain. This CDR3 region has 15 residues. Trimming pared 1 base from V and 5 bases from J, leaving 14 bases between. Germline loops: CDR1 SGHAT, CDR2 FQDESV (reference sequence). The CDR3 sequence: CASSLDSVTTTEAFF. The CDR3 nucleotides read TGTGCCAGCAGCTTAGACTCCGTAACGACGACTGAAGCTTTCTTT.

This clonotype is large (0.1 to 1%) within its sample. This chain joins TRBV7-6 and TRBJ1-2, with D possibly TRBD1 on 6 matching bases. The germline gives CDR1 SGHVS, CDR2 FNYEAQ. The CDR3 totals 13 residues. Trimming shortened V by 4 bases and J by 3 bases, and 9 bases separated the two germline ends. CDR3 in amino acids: CASSYGQYYGYTF. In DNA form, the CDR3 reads TGTGCCAGCAGCTATGGACAGTACTATGGCTACACCTTC.